This TCR beta chain is from a study of control samples from healthy donors and cancer patients. The assay was immunoSEQ multiplex PCR, and TCRdb's table has in-frame clones only and misses some. Here the sample spans fewer than 50,000 clones, more than 90% being singletons. This TCR came from a man in his thirties or forties with colorectal cancer. The sequenced material came from PBMCs.

CDR3 sequence (DNA): TGTGCCTTTCGTCGACGGGCTGACGGGACCCAGTACTTC. Translated, it gives CAFRRRADGTQYF. The gene calls are TRBV30 and TRBJ2-5; no firm D call. From germline, CDR1 is GTSNPN and CDR2 SVGIG (reference sequence). This CDR3 is 13 amino acids long. The V end was cut by 7 bases, the J end by 7 bases, with 19 bases between.